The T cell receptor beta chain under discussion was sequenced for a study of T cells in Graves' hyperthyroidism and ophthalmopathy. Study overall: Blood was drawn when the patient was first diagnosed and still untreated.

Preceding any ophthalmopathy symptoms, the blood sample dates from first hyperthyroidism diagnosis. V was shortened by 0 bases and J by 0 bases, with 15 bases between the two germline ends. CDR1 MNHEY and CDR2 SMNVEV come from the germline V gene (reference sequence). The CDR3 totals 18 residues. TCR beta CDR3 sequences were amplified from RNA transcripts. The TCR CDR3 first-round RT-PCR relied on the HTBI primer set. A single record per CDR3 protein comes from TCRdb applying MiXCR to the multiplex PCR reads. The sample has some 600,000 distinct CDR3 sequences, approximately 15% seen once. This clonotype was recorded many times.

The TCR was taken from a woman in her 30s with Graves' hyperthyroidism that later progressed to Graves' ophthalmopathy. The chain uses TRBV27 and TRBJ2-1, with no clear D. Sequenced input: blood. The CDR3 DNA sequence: TGTGCCAGCAGTTTATCAGCCAACTTTGCCAGCTCCTACAATGAGCAGTTCTTC. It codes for CASSLSANFASSYNEQFF.